This T cell receptor (beta chain) was captured by sequencing in a study of Graves' ophthalmopathy and Graves' hyperthyroidism. A duration under 3 months, NOSPECS ≥4, CAS ≥3 and moderate-to-severe activity characterized the donors with ophthalmopathy. The CDR3 extends over 14 amino acids. Germline loops: CDR1 DFQATT, CDR2 SNEGSKA (reference sequence). Between the trimmed V and J ends, which lost 0 bases and 8 bases, there was a span of 16 bases. Researchers took RNA transcripts and amplified TCR beta CDR3 regions from them. RT-PCR was first run with HTBI primers, then multiplex PCR in a second round. TCRdb fed the multiplex PCR reads into MiXCR, producing one record per CDR3 protein. This table holds approximately 500,000 distinct CDR3 sequences, around an eighth found once. The sample holds many counts of this clonotype.

The chain joins TRBV20-1 to TRBJ1-2; unclear D gene. This clonotype originated in a woman aged 25 to 39 with Graves' ophthalmopathy. Sequenced input: blood. The CDR3 DNA reads as TGCAGTGCTAGAGATACGGGCGGGCATGGAGGCTACACCTTC. Translated: CSARDTGGHGGYTF.